Listed here are 17 T cell receptor beta chains from one sample, sequenced in a study of blood T cells in healthy people across ages. Combining a sample-barcoded 5' primer with a J-beta primer mix, a second PCR ran for about 7 to 11 cycles. From the 5' RACE reads, TCRdb called clonotypes with MiXCR, one entry per CDR3 protein. The table has 850,000 to 1,000,000 distinct CDR3 sequences, approximately 50% seen once. Input material: blood. The receptors shown here come from a woman aged 55-69 years in good health.

Details on this clonotype: A junction boundary mismatches the germline segment, possibly from a read error. V and J are TRBV27 and TRBJ2-7; weak D call: TRBD2 (5 bases). The J call may be in error: the DNA end matches TRBJ2-5 better. There are 13 residues in the CDR3. From germline, CDR1 is MNHEY and CDR2 SMNVEV (reference sequence). This CDR3 reads CAGSVASYETQYF. Written as DNA, the CDR3 is TGTGCCGGCAGTGTTGCTAGCTACGAGACCCAGTACTTC.

The V and J genes are TRBV25-1 and TRBJ2-7; D not resolved. This CDR3 spans 15 amino acids. The germline V gene encodes CDR1 MGHDK and CDR2 SYGVNS. V dropped 3 bases and J dropped 1 base, with 13 bases sitting between them. CDR3 loop: CASSDSNFGSYEQYF. For the CDR3, the DNA is TGTGCCAGCAGTGATAGTAATTTTGGGTCCTACGAGCAGTACTTC.

This sequence joins TRBV7-9 and TRBJ2-5, with D possibly TRBD1 on 6 matching bases. Trimming took off 3 bases at V and 11 bases at J, with 25 bases between the two ends. Germline V lookup: CDR1 SEHNR, CDR2 FQNEAQ (reference sequence). The CDR3 length is 16 residues. The CDR3 sequence is CASSFEGNRELPEQYF. CDR3 nucleotide sequence: TGTGCCAGCAGCTTCGAGGGCAACAGGGAATTACCAGAGCAGTACTTC.

This clonotype was observed at least ten times. CDR3 DNA sequence: TGCGCCAGCAGCCAAGCCGAGGGGAATCGGGGGCAGTTCTTC. Its translation: CASSQAEGNRGQFF. The chain combines TRBV4-1 with TRBJ2-1, with D perhaps given as TRBD1 or TRBD2 (5 bases each). The CDR3 runs 14 residues. The germline V gene encodes CDR1 MGHRA and CDR2 YSYEKL. The V and J ends lost 1 base and 12 bases respectively, with 16 bases between them.

This clonotype was seen a handful of times. The chain employs TRBV20-1 and TRBJ2-1; D is unclear. Trimming stripped 2 bases from V and 3 bases from J, with 14 bases between. This CDR3 is 15 amino acids long. CDR1 is DFQATT and CDR2 is SNEGSKA in the germline V gene (reference sequence). In nucleotides, the CDR3 is TGCAGTGCTAGATACCATGGATGGGGCTACAATGAGCAGTTCTTC. This translates into CSARYHGWGYNEQFF.

This clonotype was detected a few times. This chain connects TRBV7-2 to TRBJ2-1; TRBD2 matches 7 bases. Germline-derived CDR1 and CDR2 are SGHTA and FQGNSA. The CDR3 sequence is 18 residues long. J was trimmed by 0 bases and V by 2 bases; bases with no gene match: 10. CDR3 DNA: TGTGCCAGCAGCTTACGGGCAGCTAGCGGACTCTCCTACAATGAGCAGTTCTTC. Its protein is CASSLRAASGLSYNEQFF.

This clonotype was counted a few times. The chain recombines TRBV7-2 with TRBJ2-7; 7 nucleotides match TRBD1. This CDR3 region has 15 residues. Germline values: CDR1 SGHTA, CDR2 FQGNSA. V shed 5 bases and J 0 bases; nucleotides not matched to a gene: 7. CDR3 protein: CASSPQTGASYEQYF. CDR3 nucleotide sequence: TGTGCCAGCAGCCCACAAACAGGGGCCTCCTACGAGCAGTACTTC. The full variable domain, with the rest looked up from reference TRBV7-2 and TRBJ2-7, is GAGVSQSPSNKVTEKGKDVELRCDPISGHTALYWYRQSLGQGLEFLIYFQGNSAPDKSGLPSDRFSAERTGGSVSTLTIQRTQQEDSAVYLCASSPQTGASYEQYFGPGTRLTVT.

Notes on this clonotype: One junction end disagrees with the germline gene, perhaps due to a read error. The chain couples TRBV28 to TRBJ2-7, with 13 bases matching TRBD2. The CDR3 totals 16 residues. Per germline, CDR1 MDHEN and CDR2 SYDVKM. CDR3 amino acids: CANSSGLAGRPYEQYF. The CDR3 DNA is TGTGCCAACAGTTCGGGACTAGCGGGACGGCCCTACGAGCAGTACTTC.

The chain is built from TRBV4-2 and TRBJ2-1; the D gene is possibly TRBD2 (5 bases). Deletions cut 0 bases from V and 3 bases from J, with 12 bases between. Germline values: CDR1 LGHNA, CDR2 YNFKEQ. The CDR3 is 16 residues long. The CDR3 here is CASSQDLQRLYNEQFF. The CDR3 DNA follows: TGTGCCAGCAGCCAAGATCTACAGCGGCTCTACAATGAGCAGTTCTTC.

Here the CDR3 reads CASSDTSGRAWQYF. The CDR3, as DNA: TGTGCCAGCAGTGACACTAGCGGGAGGGCCTGGCAGTACTTC. The rearrangement uses TRBV27 and TRBJ2-7, with 13 bases that match TRBD2. Germline lookup yields CDR1 MNHEY and CDR2 SMNVEV (reference sequence). This CDR3 has 14 residues. Trimming removed 5 bases from V and 9 bases from J; junction bases left unmatched: 7.

CDR3 sequence reads: CASSQVNDNEQFF. The CDR3 DNA reads TGCGCCAGCAGCCAAGTAAACGACAATGAGCAGTTCTTC. The genes are TRBV4-1 and TRBJ2-1, with unresolved D. V lost 1 base to trimming and J lost 5 bases, with 6 bases between them. The CDR3 is made up of 13 amino acids. Germline values: CDR1 MGHRA, CDR2 YSYEKL.

The sample holds a few counts of this clonotype. The chain is built from TRBV20-1 and TRBJ2-1, with D possibly called TRBD1 or TRBD2 (5 bases each). There are 13 residues in the CDR3. Trimming left V 5 bases short and J 5 bases short, with 13 bases between. Looked up from germline, CDR1 is DFQATT and CDR2 is SNEGSKA (reference sequence). The CDR3 spells CSAGDRTNNEQFF. CDR3 DNA sequence: TGCAGTGCTGGGGACCGGACAAACAATGAGCAGTTCTTC.

The genes are TRBV4-2 and TRBJ2-4; D call uncertain. Trimming stripped 3 bases from V and 1 base from J, with 13 bases between. CDR1 and CDR2 (germline): LGHNA, YNFKEQ. This CDR3 has 16 amino acids. The CDR3 nucleotides are TGTGCCAGCAGCCAGGAAGGGATGCTCGCCAAAAACATTCAGTACTTC. The encoded protein is CASSQEGMLAKNIQYF.

The chain combines TRBV7-3 with TRBJ2-1; D gene uncertain. CDR3 size: 16 residues. Germline V lookup: CDR1 SGHTA, CDR2 FQGTGA. Trimming cost V 2 bases and J 0 bases, with 11 bases left between them. Here the CDR3 DNA reads TGTGCCAGCAGCTTATCCTCGGCTTTCTCCTACAATGAGCAGTTCTTC. Protein product: CASSLSSAFSYNEQFF.

V usage is TRBV2 and J usage is TRBJ2-3, with D perhaps matching TRBD1 (6 bases). CDR3 length: 14 residues. From germline, CDR1 is SNHLY and CDR2 FYNNEI. V was clipped by 6 bases and J by 10 bases, with 20 bases between them. The CDR3 reads CASRSATGLESQYF. Written as DNA, the CDR3 is TGTGCCAGCAGGAGTGCTACAGGGTTGGAGTCGCAGTATTTT.

This clonotype was detected a few times. V is TRBV6-6 and J is TRBJ2-3, with unresolved D. The CDR3 loop spans 16 amino acids. The germline CDR1 and CDR2 sequences are MNHNY and SVGAGI (reference sequence). Trimming pared 5 bases from V and 4 bases from J, leaving 19 bases between. The CDR3 coding sequence is TGTGCCAGCAGTCCCCAGCTCTCTGTCAGTTCAGATACGCAGTATTTT. It yields the protein CASSPQLSVSSDTQYF.

This chain links TRBV2 with TRBJ2-3; D ambiguous. The CDR3 runs to 14 residues. In germline, CDR1 is SNHLY, CDR2 FYNNEI. With 1 base removed from V and 2 bases from J, the gap between germline ends came to 7 bases. DNA for the CDR3: TGTGCCAGCAGTGAAGTCCGGATCACAGATACGCAGTATTTT. Translation: CASSEVRITDTQYF.